These 28 T cell receptor beta chains share one sample of origin, sequenced in a study of OX40 agonist ivuxolimab in advanced cancers. Clones were read by immunoSEQ multiplex PCR, and TCRdb kept only the in-frame ones, dropping some. Of about 76,000 clones listed, about 88% are singletons. The specimen comprised CD4+ or CD8+ T cells sorted from blood, sampled in a trial of the OX40 agonist ivuxolimab. Source of these receptors: an adult with an advanced solid tumor such as melanoma, head and neck, liver or kidney cancer.

The chain couples TRBV6-1 to TRBJ1-2; 11 bases line up with TRBD1. The trim removed 7 bases at V and 5 bases at J, leaving 6 bases unmatched. Germline loops: CDR1 MNHNS, CDR2 SASEGT. There are 14 residues in the CDR3. CDR3: CASTGGTGGYGYTF. DNA of the CDR3: TGTGCCAGCACCGGAGGGACAGGGGGGTATGGCTACACCTTC.

CDR3: CASSGGGQGGYTEAFF. The DNA of the CDR3 is TGTGCCAGCAGTGGTGGGGGACAGGGGGGATACACTGAAGCTTTCTTT. The chain links TRBV6-4 to TRBJ1-1; 11 nucleotides line up with TRBD1. CDR3 length: 16 residues. Trimming cost V 4 bases and J 3 bases; bases outside gene matches: 7. Germline V gene data show CDR1 as MRHNA and CDR2 as SNTAGT.

The V and J genes are TRBV7-9 and TRBJ1-1, with unresolved D. Trimming pared 6 bases from V and 0 bases from J, leaving 5 bases between. The CDR3 sequence is 12 residues long. Germline V lookup: CDR1 SEHNR, CDR2 FQNEAQ (reference sequence). The CDR3: CASRGMNTEAFF. CDR3 DNA sequence: TGTGCCAGCAGGGGAATGAACACTGAAGCTTTCTTT.

The chain links TRBV5-6 to TRBJ2-7, with 9 bases lining up with TRBD1. From germline, CDR1 is SGHDT and CDR2 YYEEEE. After removal of 0 bases from V and 3 bases from J, the junction contained 1 base not matched to a gene. This CDR3 contains 14 residues. CDR3 sequence: CASSLGTGVYEQYF. The CDR3 nucleotides read TGTGCCAGCAGCTTGGGGACAGGGGTCTACGAGCAGTACTTC.

The table lists this clone with a count of one. The chain joins TRBV6-1 to TRBJ1-4; the D is unclear. From germline, CDR1 is MNHNS and CDR2 SASEGT. The V gene lost 6 bases and the J gene lost 12 bases, with 11 bases spanning the gap. The CDR3 covers 11 residues. CDR3 coding DNA: TGTGCCAGCAGCTACGCTGGAGAACTGTTTTTT. It is translated as CASSYAGELFF.

This chain connects TRBV27 to TRBJ2-7, with TRBD2 matching 7 bases. V gave up 2 bases and J gave up 0 bases; unmatched junction bases: 4. Germline V gene data show CDR1 as MNHEY and CDR2 as SMNVEV (reference sequence). CDR3 length: 15 amino acids. The CDR3 region is CASSLIGGSSYEQYF. In DNA form, the CDR3 reads TGTGCCAGCAGTTTAATCGGCGGGAGCTCCTACGAGCAGTACTTC.

This clone was detected once. J is TRBJ2-7 and V is TRBV5-1, with a tentative D call TRBD1 (6 bases). CDR1 is SGHRS, CDR2 YFSETQ, per germline. Trimming removed 3 bases at V and 1 base at J, with 14 bases between. The CDR3 has 15 amino acids. The CDR3 here is CASSYDERGSYEQYF. Here the CDR3 DNA reads TGCGCCAGCAGCTACGATGAAAGGGGGTCCTACGAGCAGTACTTC.

This chain links TRBV4-1 with TRBJ1-5, with D perhaps TRBD1 (5 bases). Germline V CDR1 and CDR2: MGHRA, YSYEKL. V shed 1 base and J shed 8 bases, with 15 bases lying between them. The CDR3 consists of 15 residues. Here the CDR3 reads CASSQAEHGGEPQHF. As DNA, the CDR3 is TGCGCCAGCAGCCAAGCCGAACATGGGGGGGAGCCCCAGCATTTT.

The V call is TRBV9, the J call TRBJ2-5, with 9 nucleotides matching TRBD2. The J call could be wrong; TRBJ2-7 is a better fit for the DNA end. The V gene's germline CDR1 is SGDLS and CDR2 YYNGEE. The CDR3 runs to 16 residues. The CDR3 loop reads CASSVGAGGGHYEQYF. The CDR3 region has the DNA TGTGCCAGCAGCGTAGGGGCGGGAGGGGGGCACTACGAGCAGTACTTC.

The rearrangement links TRBV28 to TRBJ2-3; D ambiguous. Looked up from germline, CDR1 is MDHEN and CDR2 is SYDVKM. Deletions cut 6 bases from V and 5 bases from J, with 9 bases between. This CDR3 comprises 12 residues. DNA for the CDR3: TGTGCCAGCAGCCCCTTAGGAGATACGCAGTATTTT. Translating it yields CASSPLGDTQYF.

The V gene is TRBV29-1, the J gene TRBJ1-2; D not certain. V lost 0 bases, J lost 4 bases, and 6 bases lay in between. CDR1 and CDR2 from the germline V gene are SQVTM and ANQGSEA. This CDR3 spans 12 amino acids. CDR3 residues: CSVEDRSYGYTF. The DNA for the CDR3 is TGCAGCGTTGAAGATCGGAGCTATGGCTACACCTTC. Complete variable domain (other parts from reference TRBV29-1 and TRBJ1-2): SAVISQKPSRDICQRGTSLTIQCQVDSQVTMMFWYRQQPGQSLTLIATANQGSEATYESGFVIDKFPISRPNLTFSTLTVSNMSPEDSSIYLCSVEDRSYGYTFGSGTRLTVV.

The CDR3 DNA sequence: TGTGCCAGTAGTATAGCAAACAGATTTACCGAAAAACTGTTTTTT. Amino acid sequence: CASSIANRFTEKLFF. The V gene is TRBV19, the J gene TRBJ1-4; D is ambiguous. The CDR3 contains 15 residues. The V end lost 1 base, the J end lost 8 bases, and 14 bases lay between the germline ends. Germline lookup yields CDR1 LNHDA and CDR2 SQIVND (reference sequence).

The chain combines TRBV5-1 with TRBJ2-7; TRBD1 aligns across 8 bases. Unmatched junction bases numbered 7, after V lost 3 bases and J lost 2 bases. Germline assignment: CDR1 SGHRS and CDR2 YFSETQ. The CDR3 is 15 residues long. CDR3 residues: CASSSQGQGTYEQYF. For the CDR3, the DNA is TGCGCCAGCAGCTCCCAAGGACAGGGAACCTACGAGCAGTACTTC.

The rearrangement uses TRBV18 and TRBJ1-2; no definite D call. CDR1 and CDR2 from the germline V gene are KGHSH and LQKENI. Trimming pared 5 bases from V and 3 bases from J, leaving 13 bases between. This CDR3 region has 14 residues. DNA of the CDR3: TGTGCCAGCTCAGGCGGGATTCGCGACTATGGCTACACCTTC. As protein: CASSGGIRDYGYTF.

The chain joins TRBV6-1 to TRBJ2-7, with 10 positions matching TRBD2. The germline CDR1 and CDR2 sequences are MNHNS and SASEGT. With V trimmed by 2 bases and J by 2 bases, 3 bases remained unmatched. This CDR3 region has 15 residues. The CDR3 is CASSELAGETYEQYF. CDR3 coding DNA: TGTGCCAGCAGTGAACTAGCGGGAGAGACCTACGAGCAGTACTTC.

This clone has a handful of counts. The V gene is TRBV6-5, the J gene TRBJ1-6, with D perhaps matching TRBD1 (6 bases). CDR3 length: 14 residues. From germline, CDR1 is MNHEY and CDR2 SVGAGI. V lost 0 bases to trimming and J lost 8 bases, with 8 bases between them. CDR3 DNA sequence: TGTGCCAGCAGTTACTCGAAGGGGGATTCACCCCTCCACTTT. Its protein product is CASSYSKGDSPLHF.

The CDR3 bases are TGCGCCAGCAGCTTCCTCGGGACCTATAATTCACCCCTCCACTTT. Its translation is CASSFLGTYNSPLHF. J is TRBJ1-6 and V is TRBV4-1; D call uncertain. This CDR3 has 15 residues. V lost 5 bases and J lost 2, with 10 bases in between. Germline V gene data show CDR1 as MGHRA and CDR2 as YSYEKL.

This rearrangement joins TRBV7-8 to TRBJ1-1; 8 bases map to TRBD1. The CDR3 is 15 amino acids. Germline V gene sequence: CDR1 SGHVS, CDR2 FQNEAQ. V shed 5 bases and J 2 bases; nucleotides not matched to a gene: 7. The CDR3 protein is CASSPGQGGNTEAFF. The DNA for the CDR3 is TGTGCCAGCAGCCCCGGACAGGGAGGAAACACTGAAGCTTTCTTT.

The chain links TRBV9 to TRBJ1-1; D uncertain. CDR3 length: 15 residues. V was pared by 1 base and J by 6 bases, with 16 bases between. Germline values: CDR1 SGDLS, CDR2 YYNGEE. This CDR3 reads CASSVSPESGAEAFF. For the CDR3, the DNA is TGTGCCAGCAGCGTATCCCCCGAATCGGGTGCTGAAGCTTTCTTT.

This clone occurred once. The rearrangement joins TRBV6-1 to TRBJ1-3; TRBD1 might be the D (5 bases). V lost 5 bases and J 0 bases, leaving 8 bases between the germline ends. The germline V gene has CDR1 MNHNS and CDR2 SASEGT. The CDR3 covers 14 residues. DNA of the CDR3: TGTGCCAGCAGTACAGGTATCTCTGGAAACACCATATATTTT. Its translation: CASSTGISGNTIYF.

A note on this clone: Other DNA sequences of this sample code for an identical CDR3. The V gene is TRBV19, the J gene TRBJ2-6, with D possibly being TRBD2 (5 bases). The CDR3 covers 18 residues. Looked up from germline, CDR1 is LNHDA and CDR2 is SQIVND (reference sequence). Deletions cut 3 bases from V and 4 bases from J, with 19 bases between. CDR3 coding DNA: TGTGCCAGTAGTATGTGGCAAGAGGAGGAGAGAGGGGCCAACGTCCTGACTTTC. Residues: CASSMWQEEERGANVLTF.

The chain joins TRBV11-1 to TRBJ1-5, with 9 bases fitting TRBD1. The CDR3 has 13 residues. The germline V gene encodes CDR1 SGHAT and CDR2 FQDESV (reference sequence). J was trimmed by 10 bases and V by 5 bases; bases with no gene match: 6. The chain's CDR3 is CASSAGTGKPQHF. CDR3 nucleotide sequence: TGTGCCAGCAGCGCCGGGACAGGGAAACCCCAGCATTTT.

The chain has TRBV5-6 and TRBJ2-2; the D is unclear. CDR3 length equals 16 residues. CDR1 SGHDT and CDR2 YYEEEE come from the germline V gene. V lost 1 base, J lost 0 bases, and 10 bases lay in between. CDR3 protein: CASSLSGKTNTGELFF. Written as DNA, the CDR3 is TGTGCCAGCAGCTTGTCAGGAAAGACGAACACCGGGGAGCTGTTTTTT. Filled out from reference TRBV5-6 and TRBJ2-2, the complete variable domain reads DAGVTQSPTHLIKTRGQQVTLRCSPKSGHDTVSWYQQALGQGPQFIFQYYEEEERQRGNFPDRFSGHQFPNYSSELNVNALLLGDSALYLCASSLSGKTNTGELFFGEGSRLTVL.

This chain connects TRBV7-9 to TRBJ1-1; the D is unclear. Germline V lookup: CDR1 SEHNR, CDR2 FQNEAQ (reference sequence). CDR3 size: 13 residues. V was cut by 1 base and J by 2 bases, with 5 bases left in between. The CDR3, as DNA: TGTGCCAGCAGCTTAGTTTTAAACACTGAAGCTTTCTTT. It yields the protein CASSLVLNTEAFF.

This rearrangement joins TRBV4-2 to TRBJ2-7; D gene unclear. This CDR3 is built from 13 residues. The germline gives CDR1 LGHNA, CDR2 YNFKEQ. The germline V and J ends were trimmed by 0 bases and 2 bases, with 5 bases remaining between them. For the CDR3, the DNA is TGTGCCAGCAGCCAAGAAGGCCCCTACGAGCAGTACTTC. Amino acids: CASSQEGPYEQYF.

V and J are TRBV6-5 and TRBJ1-5; maybe TRBD1 (5 bases). The CDR3 is made up of 14 amino acids. Trimming removed 4 bases at V and 1 base at J, with 8 bases between. CDR1 is MNHEY and CDR2 is SVGAGI in the germline V gene. The CDR3 bases are TGTGCCAGCAGTTTCCGGGACAGCAATCAGCCCCAGCATTTT. The encoded protein is CASSFRDSNQPQHF.

This rearrangement joins TRBV18 to TRBJ1-4; TRBD1 might be the D (5 bases). This CDR3 is built from 16 residues. V was cut by 5 bases and J by 3 bases, with 16 bases left in between. CDR1 and CDR2 from the germline V gene are KGHSH and LQKENI. CDR3 in DNA: TGTGCCAGCTCAACTCGGGACGGTGCGTCTAATGAAAAACTGTTTTTT. It translates to CASSTRDGASNEKLFF.

V gene TRBV5-1 combines with J gene TRBJ2-7; possible D gene TRBD1, 5 bases. In germline, CDR1 is SGHRS, CDR2 YFSETQ. V was trimmed by 4 bases and J by 2 bases, leaving 13 bases between them. The CDR3 has 14 residues. CDR3 protein: CASSVRQNTYEQYF. In DNA form, the CDR3 reads TGCGCCAGCAGCGTTCGACAGAACACCTACGAGCAGTACTTC. Looking up the rest from reference TRBV5-1 and TRBJ2-7 gives the full variable domain: KAGVTQTPRYLIKTRGQQVTLSCSPISGHRSVSWYQQTPGQGLQFLFEYFSETQRNKGNFPGRFSGRQFSNSRSEMNVSTLELGDSALYLCASSVRQNTYEQYFGPGTRLTVT.